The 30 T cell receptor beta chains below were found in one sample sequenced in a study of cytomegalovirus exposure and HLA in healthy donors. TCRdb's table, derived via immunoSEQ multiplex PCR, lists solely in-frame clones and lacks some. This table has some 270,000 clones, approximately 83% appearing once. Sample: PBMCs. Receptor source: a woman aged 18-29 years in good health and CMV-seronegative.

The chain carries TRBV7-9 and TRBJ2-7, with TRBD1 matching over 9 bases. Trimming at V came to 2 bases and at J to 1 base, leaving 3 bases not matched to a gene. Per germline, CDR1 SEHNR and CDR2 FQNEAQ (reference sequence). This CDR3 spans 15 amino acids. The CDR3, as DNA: TGTGCCAGCAGCTTAACCGGGACAGGGTCCTACGAGCAGTACTTC. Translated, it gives CASSLTGTGSYEQYF.

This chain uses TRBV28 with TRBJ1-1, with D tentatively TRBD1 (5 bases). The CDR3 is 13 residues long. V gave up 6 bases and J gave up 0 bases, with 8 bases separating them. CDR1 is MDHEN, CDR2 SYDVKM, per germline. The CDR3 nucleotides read TGTGCCAGCAGGCGACAGTTGAACACTGAAGCTTTCTTT. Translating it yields CASRRQLNTEAFF.

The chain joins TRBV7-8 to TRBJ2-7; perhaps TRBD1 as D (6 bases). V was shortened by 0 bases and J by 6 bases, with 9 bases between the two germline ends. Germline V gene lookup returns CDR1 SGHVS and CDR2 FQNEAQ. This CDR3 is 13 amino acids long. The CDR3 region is CASSLAPGAEQYF. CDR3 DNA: TGTGCCAGCAGCTTAGCGCCAGGGGCCGAGCAGTACTTC.

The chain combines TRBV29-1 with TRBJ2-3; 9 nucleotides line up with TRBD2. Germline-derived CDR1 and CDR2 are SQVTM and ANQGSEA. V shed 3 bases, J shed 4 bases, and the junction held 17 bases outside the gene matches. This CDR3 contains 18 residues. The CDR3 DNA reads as TGCAGCGTTGAGCCAGGTTCAGGTCTAGCGGGAAGGTCAGATACGCAGTATTTT. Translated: CSVEPGSGLAGRSDTQYF.

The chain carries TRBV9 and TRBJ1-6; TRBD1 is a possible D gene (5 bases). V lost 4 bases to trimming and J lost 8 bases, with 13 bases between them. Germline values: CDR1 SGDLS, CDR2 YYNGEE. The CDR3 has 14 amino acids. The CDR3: CASSPPGGYSPLHF. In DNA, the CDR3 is TGTGCCAGCAGCCCTCCCGGGGGTTATTCACCCCTCCACTTT.

The CDR3 region is CARTTGRSYNSPLHF. CDR3 DNA: TGTGCCCGGACGACAGGCCGGTCCTATAATTCACCCCTCCACTTT. The gene calls are TRBV30 and TRBJ1-6, with D possibly matching TRBD1 (6 bases). Germline V CDR1 and CDR2: GTSNPN, SVGIG (reference sequence). Trimming pared 8 bases from V and 1 base from J, leaving 15 bases between. The CDR3 is 15 amino acids. The whole variable domain, remainder taken from reference TRBV30 and TRBJ1-6, is SQTIHQWPATLVQPVGSPLSLECTVEGTSNPNLYWYRQAAGRGLQLLFYSVGIGQISSEVPQNLSASRPQDRQFILSSKKLLLSDSGFYLCARTTGRSYNSPLHFGNGTRLTVT.

The CDR3 nucleotides read TGTGCCAGCAGTTTATTAGCGGAGCGCTCCTACAATGAGCAGTTCTTC. This translates into CASSLLAERSYNEQFF. The chain has TRBV27 and TRBJ2-1, with a possible D match to TRBD2 (6 bases). Germline CDR1 is MNHEY and CDR2 is SMNVEV (reference sequence). The CDR3 has 16 residues. Trimming took off 1 base at V and 0 bases at J, with 10 bases between the two ends.

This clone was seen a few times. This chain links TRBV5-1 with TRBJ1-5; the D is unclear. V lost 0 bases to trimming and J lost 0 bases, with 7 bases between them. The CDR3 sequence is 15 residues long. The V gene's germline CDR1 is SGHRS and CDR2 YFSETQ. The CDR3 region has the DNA TGCGCCAGCAGCTTGGGAGTCAATAGCAATCAGCCCCAGCATTTT. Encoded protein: CASSLGVNSNQPQHF.

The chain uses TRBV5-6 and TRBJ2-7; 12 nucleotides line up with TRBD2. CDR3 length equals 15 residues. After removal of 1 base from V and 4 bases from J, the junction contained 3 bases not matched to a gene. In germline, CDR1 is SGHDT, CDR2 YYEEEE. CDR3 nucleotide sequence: TGTGCCAGCAGCTTGCCCGGGACTAGCGGGTACGAGCAGTACTTC. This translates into CASSLPGTSGYEQYF.

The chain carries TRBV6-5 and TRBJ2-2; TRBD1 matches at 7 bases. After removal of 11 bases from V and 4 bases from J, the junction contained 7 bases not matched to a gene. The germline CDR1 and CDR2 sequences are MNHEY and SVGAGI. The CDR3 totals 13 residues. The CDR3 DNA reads TGTGCCGGAGGACAGGAGAGCACCGGGGAGCTGTTTTTT. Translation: CAGGQESTGELFF.

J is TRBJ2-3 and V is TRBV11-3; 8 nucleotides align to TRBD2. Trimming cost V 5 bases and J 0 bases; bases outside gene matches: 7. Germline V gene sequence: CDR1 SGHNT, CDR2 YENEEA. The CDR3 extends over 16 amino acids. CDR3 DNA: TGTGCCAGCAGCCTAGGGTCTAGCGGGAGCACAGATACGCAGTATTTT. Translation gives CASSLGSSGSTDTQYF.

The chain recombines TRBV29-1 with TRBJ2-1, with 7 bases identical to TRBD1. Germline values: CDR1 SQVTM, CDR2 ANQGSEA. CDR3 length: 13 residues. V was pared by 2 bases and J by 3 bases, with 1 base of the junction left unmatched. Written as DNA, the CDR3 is TGCAGCGTTGAACACAGGGGCTACAATGAGCAGTTCTTC. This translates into CSVEHRGYNEQFF.

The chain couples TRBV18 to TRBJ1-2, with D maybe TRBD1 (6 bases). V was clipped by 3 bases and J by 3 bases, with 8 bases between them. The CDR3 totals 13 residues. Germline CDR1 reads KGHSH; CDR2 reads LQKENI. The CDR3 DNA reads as TGTGCCAGCTCACCGGACAGCTACTATGGCTACACCTTC. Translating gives CASSPDSYYGYTF.

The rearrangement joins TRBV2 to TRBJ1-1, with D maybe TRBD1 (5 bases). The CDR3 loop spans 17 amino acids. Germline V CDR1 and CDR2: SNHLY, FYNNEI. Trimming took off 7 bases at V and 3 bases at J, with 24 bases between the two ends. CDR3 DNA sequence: TGTGCCAGCACCTTCGAGGACACGCTAAGGGATGACACTGAAGCTTTCTTT. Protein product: CASTFEDTLRDDTEAFF.

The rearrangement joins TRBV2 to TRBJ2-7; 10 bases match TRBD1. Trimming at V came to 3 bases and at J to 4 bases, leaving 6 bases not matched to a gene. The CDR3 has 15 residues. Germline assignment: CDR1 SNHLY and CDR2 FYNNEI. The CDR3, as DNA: TGTGCCAGCAGTGAGCCGACAGGGGGCTCGTACGAGCAGTACTTC. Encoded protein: CASSEPTGGSYEQYF.

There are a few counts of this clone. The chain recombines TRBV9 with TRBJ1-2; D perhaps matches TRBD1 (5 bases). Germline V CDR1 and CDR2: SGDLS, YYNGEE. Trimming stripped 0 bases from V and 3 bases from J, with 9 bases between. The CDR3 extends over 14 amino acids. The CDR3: CASSVELRDYGYTF. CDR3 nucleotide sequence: TGTGCCAGCAGCGTAGAACTCAGGGACTATGGCTACACCTTC.

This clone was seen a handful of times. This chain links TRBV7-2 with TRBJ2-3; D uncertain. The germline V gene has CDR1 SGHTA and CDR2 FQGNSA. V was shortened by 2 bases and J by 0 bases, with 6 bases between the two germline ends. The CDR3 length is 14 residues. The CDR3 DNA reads TGTGCCAGCAGCTTAAGCGACAGCACAGATACGCAGTATTTT. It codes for CASSLSDSTDTQYF.

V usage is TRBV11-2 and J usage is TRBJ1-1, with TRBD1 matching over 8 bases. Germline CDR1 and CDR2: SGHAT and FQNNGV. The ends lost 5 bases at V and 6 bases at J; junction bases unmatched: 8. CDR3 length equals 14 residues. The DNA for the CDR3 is TGTGCCAGCAGCGGATACCGACAGGGGCCTGAAGCTTTCTTT. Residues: CASSGYRQGPEAFF.

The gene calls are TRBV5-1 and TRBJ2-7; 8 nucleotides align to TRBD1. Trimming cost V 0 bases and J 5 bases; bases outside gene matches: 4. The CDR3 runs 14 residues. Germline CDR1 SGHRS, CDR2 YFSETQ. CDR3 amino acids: CASSLVGQVDEQYF. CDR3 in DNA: TGCGCCAGCAGCTTGGTGGGACAGGTGGACGAGCAGTACTTC.

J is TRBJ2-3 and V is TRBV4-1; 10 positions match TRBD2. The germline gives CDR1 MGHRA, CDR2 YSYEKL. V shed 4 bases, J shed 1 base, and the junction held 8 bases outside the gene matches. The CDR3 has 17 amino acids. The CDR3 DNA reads TGCGCCAGCAGCCCCGGGCTAGCGGGGGTACGCACAGATACGCAGTATTTT. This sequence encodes CASSPGLAGVRTDTQYF.

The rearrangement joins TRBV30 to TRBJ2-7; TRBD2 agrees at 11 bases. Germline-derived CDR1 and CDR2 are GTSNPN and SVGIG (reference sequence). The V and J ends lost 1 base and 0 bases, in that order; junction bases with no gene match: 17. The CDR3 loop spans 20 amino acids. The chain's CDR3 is CAWSGQLFTSGGISSYEQYF. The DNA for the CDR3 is TGTGCCTGGAGTGGACAGCTATTTACTAGCGGGGGAATAAGCTCCTACGAGCAGTACTTC.

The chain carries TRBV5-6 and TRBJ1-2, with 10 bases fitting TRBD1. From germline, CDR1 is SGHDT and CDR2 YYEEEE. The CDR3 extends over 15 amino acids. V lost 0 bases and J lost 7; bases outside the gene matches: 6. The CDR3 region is CASSLARDRGFGYTF. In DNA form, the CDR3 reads TGTGCCAGCAGCTTGGCCCGGGACAGGGGTTTTGGCTACACCTTC.

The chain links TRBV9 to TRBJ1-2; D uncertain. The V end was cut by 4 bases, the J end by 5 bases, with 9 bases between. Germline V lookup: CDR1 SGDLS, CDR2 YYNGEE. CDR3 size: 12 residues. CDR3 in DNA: TGTGCCAGCAGCCCCCGGTCTTATGGCTACACCTTC. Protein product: CASSPRSYGYTF.

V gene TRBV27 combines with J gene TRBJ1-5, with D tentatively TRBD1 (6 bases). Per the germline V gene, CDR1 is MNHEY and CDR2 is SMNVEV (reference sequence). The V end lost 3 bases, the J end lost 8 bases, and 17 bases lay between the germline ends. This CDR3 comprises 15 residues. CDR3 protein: CASSLGGDNREPQHF. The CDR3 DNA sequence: TGTGCCAGCAGTTTGGGGGGGGACAATCGGGAGCCCCAGCATTTT.

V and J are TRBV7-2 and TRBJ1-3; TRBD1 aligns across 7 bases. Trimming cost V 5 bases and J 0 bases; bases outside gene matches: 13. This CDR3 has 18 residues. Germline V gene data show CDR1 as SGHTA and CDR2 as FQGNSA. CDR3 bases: TGTGCCAGCAGCGTGACAGGGAACCCCACCTTCTCTGGAAACACCATATATTTT. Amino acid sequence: CASSVTGNPTFSGNTIYF.

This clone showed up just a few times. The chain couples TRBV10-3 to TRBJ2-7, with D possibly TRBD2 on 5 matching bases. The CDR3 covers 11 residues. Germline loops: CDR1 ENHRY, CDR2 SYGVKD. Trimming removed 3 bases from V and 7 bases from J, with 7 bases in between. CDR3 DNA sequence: TGTGCCATCAGTGATTCGGGGGAGCAGTACTTC. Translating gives CAISDSGEQYF.

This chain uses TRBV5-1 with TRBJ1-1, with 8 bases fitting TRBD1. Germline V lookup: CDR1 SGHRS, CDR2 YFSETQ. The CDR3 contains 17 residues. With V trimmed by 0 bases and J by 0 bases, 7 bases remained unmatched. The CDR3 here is CASSLDGTGYLNTEAFF. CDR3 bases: TGCGCCAGCAGCTTGGATGGGACAGGTTATCTGAACACTGAAGCTTTCTTT.

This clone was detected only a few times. CDR3 region: CASSWLQGAYGYTF. As DNA, the CDR3 is TGTGCCAGCAGCTGGCTACAGGGAGCCTATGGCTACACCTTC. This chain connects TRBV5-4 to TRBJ1-2; possible D gene TRBD1, 6 bases. Trimming shortened V by 3 bases and J by 4 bases, and 13 bases separated the two germline ends. This CDR3 has 14 residues. The V gene's germline CDR1 is SGHNT and CDR2 YYREEE (reference sequence). Full variable domain (outside the CDR3, taken from reference TRBV5-4 and TRBJ1-2): ETGVTQSPTHLIKTRGQQVTLRCSSQSGHNTVSWYQQALGQGPQFIFQYYREEENGRGNFPPRFSGLQFPNYSSELNVNALELDDSALYLCASSWLQGAYGYTFGSGTRLTVV.

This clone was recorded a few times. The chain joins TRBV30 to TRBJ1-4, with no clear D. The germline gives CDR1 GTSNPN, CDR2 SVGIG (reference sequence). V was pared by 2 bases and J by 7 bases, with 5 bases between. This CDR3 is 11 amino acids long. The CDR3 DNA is TGTGCCTGGAGTCGCGTTGAAAAACTGTTTTTT. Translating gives CAWSRVEKLFF.

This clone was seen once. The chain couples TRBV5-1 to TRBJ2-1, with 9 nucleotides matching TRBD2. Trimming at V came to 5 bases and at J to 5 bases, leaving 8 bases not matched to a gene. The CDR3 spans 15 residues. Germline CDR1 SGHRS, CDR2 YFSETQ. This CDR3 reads CASSPRASGDNEQFF. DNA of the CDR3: TGCGCCAGCAGTCCCCGGGCTAGCGGGGACAATGAGCAGTTCTTC.